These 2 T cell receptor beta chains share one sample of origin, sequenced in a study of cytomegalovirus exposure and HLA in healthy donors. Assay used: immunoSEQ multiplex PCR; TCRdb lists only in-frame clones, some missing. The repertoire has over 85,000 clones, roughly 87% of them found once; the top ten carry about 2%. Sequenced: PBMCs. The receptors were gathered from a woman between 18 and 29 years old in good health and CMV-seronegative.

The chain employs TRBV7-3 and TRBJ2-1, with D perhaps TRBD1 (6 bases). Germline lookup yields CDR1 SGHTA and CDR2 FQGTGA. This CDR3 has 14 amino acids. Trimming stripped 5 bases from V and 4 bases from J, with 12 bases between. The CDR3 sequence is CASSKDRVYNEQFF. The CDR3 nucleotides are TGTGCCAGCAGCAAGGACAGAGTTTACAATGAGCAGTTCTTC.

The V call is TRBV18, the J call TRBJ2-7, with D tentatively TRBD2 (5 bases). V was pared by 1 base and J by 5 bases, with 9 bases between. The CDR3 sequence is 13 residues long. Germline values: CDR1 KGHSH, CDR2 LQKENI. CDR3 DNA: TGTGCCAGCTCACCACTCCTAGCAGACGAGCAGTACTTC. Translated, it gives CASSPLLADEQYF.